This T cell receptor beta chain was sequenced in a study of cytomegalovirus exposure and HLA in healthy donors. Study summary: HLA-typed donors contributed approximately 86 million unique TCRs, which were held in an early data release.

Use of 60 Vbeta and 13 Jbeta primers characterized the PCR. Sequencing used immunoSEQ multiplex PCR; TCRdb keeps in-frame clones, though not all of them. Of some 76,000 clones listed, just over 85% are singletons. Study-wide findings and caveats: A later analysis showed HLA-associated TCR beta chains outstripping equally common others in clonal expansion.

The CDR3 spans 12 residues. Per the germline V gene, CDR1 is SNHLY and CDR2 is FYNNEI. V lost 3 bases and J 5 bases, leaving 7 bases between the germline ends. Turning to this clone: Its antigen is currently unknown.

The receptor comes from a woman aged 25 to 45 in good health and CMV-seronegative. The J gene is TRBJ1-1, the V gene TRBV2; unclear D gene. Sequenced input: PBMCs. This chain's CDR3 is CASSDDGTEAFF. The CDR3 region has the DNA TGTGCCAGCAGTGATGACGGGACTGAAGCTTTCTTT.